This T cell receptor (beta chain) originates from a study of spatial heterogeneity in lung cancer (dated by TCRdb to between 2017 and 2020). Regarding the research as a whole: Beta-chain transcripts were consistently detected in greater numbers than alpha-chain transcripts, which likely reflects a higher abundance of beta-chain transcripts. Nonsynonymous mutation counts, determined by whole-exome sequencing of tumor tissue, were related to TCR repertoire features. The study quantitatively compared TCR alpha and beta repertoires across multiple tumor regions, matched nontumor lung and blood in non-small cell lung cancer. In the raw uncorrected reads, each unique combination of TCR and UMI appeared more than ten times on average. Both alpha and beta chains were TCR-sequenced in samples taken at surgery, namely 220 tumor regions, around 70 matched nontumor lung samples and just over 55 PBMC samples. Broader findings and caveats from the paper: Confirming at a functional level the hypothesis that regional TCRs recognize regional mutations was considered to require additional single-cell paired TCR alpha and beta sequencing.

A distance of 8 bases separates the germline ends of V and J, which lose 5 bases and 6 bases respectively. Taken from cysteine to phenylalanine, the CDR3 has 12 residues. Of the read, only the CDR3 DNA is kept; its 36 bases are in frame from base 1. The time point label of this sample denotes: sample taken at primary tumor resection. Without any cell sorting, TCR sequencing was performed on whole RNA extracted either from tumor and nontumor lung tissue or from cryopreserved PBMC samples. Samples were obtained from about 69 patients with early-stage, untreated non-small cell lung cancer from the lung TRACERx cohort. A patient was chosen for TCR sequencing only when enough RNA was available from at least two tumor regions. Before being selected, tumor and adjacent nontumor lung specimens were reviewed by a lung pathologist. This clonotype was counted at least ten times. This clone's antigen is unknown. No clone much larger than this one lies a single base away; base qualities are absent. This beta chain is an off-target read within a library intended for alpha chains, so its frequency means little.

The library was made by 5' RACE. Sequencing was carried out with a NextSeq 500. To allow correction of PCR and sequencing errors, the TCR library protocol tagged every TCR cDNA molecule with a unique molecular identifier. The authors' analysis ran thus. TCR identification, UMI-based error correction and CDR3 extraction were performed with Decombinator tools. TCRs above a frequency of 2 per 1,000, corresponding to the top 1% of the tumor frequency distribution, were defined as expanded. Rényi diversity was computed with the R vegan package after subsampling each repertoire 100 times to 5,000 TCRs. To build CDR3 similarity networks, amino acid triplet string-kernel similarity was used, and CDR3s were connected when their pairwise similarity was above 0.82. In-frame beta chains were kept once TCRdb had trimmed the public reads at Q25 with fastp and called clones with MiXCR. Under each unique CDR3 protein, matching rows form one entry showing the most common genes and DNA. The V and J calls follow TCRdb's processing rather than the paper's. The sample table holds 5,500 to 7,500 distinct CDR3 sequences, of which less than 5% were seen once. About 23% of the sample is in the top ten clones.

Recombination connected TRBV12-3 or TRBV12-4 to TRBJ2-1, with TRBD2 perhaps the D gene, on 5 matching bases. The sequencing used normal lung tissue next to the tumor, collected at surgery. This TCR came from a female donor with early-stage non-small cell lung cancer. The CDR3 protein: CASSDRGNEQFF. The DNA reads TGTGCCAGCAGTGATCGGGGCAATGAGCAGTTCTTC.